The clone carrying this T cell receptor beta chain was seen more than once but under ten times. V was cut by 0 bases and J by 5 bases, with 10 bases left in between. CDR3 length: 14 amino acids. Germline CDR1 reads MNHEY; CDR2 reads SVGEGT. Using a J-beta primer mix together with a sample-barcoded 5' primer, a second PCR was run for about 6 to 11 cycles. TCRdb ran MiXCR on the 5' RACE reads and lists one entry per CDR3 protein. This table holds over 700,000 distinct CDR3 sequences, about 25% found once. These data are taken from a study of blood T cells in healthy people across ages. The same data also contributed to another study, on T cells of mothers and their children.

This rearrangement joins TRBV6-2 or TRBV6-3 to TRBJ1-1, with D perhaps TRBD1 (6 bases). The TCR sequence derives from a boy younger than 18 in good health. Sequenced material: blood. DNA for the CDR3: TGTGCCAGCAGTTACTCCAGGGGTGATACTGAAGCTTTCTTT. It encodes CASSYSRGDTEAFF.